Detailed here is one T cell receptor (beta chain). Antigen unknown. The data originate from a study of cytomegalovirus exposure and HLA in healthy donors. There are 17 residues in the CDR3. V shed 2 bases and J 5 bases; nucleotides not matched to a gene: 9. Germline CDR1 SGHRS, CDR2 YFSETQ. Whole-study findings and limits: There were several of the most significant clusters that appeared linked to common viral pathogens in a later analysis.

It was with 60 Vbeta and 13 Jbeta primers that the PCR ran. Some clones are missing from TCRdb's copy, which holds only in-frame ones; the method was immunoSEQ multiplex PCR. The sample has around 210,000 clones; the top ten hold about 1%. V gene TRBV5-1 combines with J gene TRBJ2-5, with 13 bases that match TRBD2. The sequenced sample was PBMCs. The sequence was collected from a woman aged 25-40 years in good health and CMV-seropositive. The CDR3 sequence: CASSFQTSGGPRETQYF. The CDR3 coding sequence is TGCGCCAGCAGCTTCCAGACTAGCGGGGGGCCGAGGGAGACCCAGTACTTC.